Listed below are T cell receptor beta chains from one sample, sequenced in a study of T cell repertoires in cytomegalovirus infection. TCRdb recomputed calls from the reads with MiXCR, one row per CDR3 protein. The sample records fewer than 700,000 distinct CDR3 sequences, 20% to 25% being singletons. Sequences were obtained from CD8+ T cells from PBMCs. These receptors originate from a human donor in good health (CMV status not recorded). Some clones in this sample may be carry-over from other donors' samples. CDR3s include the opening cysteine and the closing phenylalanine or tryptophan. Fields, in order: J gene, D gene, clone size, V gene, CDR3 DNA, CDR3 protein. A D gene is named only where the DNA matches it firmly. Clone sizes are given selectively: once, few, many, or a class where the clone is expanded.

TRBJ2-1 | NA | NA | TRBV6-5 | TGTGCCAGCAGTTACTTGGGGAATGTGGGGGGGCCTACAAATGAGCAGTTCTTC | CASSYLGNVGGPTNEQFF
TRBJ2-5 | NA | NA | TRBV7-9 | TGTGCCAGCACCCTAAGCGGGCCCAGGGGAGAGACCCAGTACTTC | CASTLSGPRGETQYF
TRBJ1-3 | NA | few | TRBV7-9 | TGTGCCAGCAGCCACGGGACCGCGAGCTCTGGAAACACCATATATTTT | CASSHGTASSGNTIYF
TRBJ2-7 | NA | many | TRBV7-2 | TGTGCCAGCAGCTTAGCGGGGGGGCCCGGGTACAACGAGCAGTACTTC | CASSLAGGPGYNEQYF
TRBJ2-1 | NA | many | TRBV27 | TGTGCCAGCAGTATTCTCGGGGGCGAGTACAATGAGCAGTTCTTC | CASSILGGEYNEQFF
TRBJ1-2 | TRBD1 | few | TRBV7-8 | TGTGCCAGCAGCACCCTGACAGGGGGCGTAGAAGGCTACACCTTC | CASSTLTGGVEGYTF
TRBJ2-2 | NA | few | TRBV6-5 | TGTGCCAGCAGTTACGGGACACCTAACACCGGGGAGCTGTTTTTT | CASSYGTPNTGELFF
TRBJ2-4 | NA | many | TRBV7-2 | TGTGCCAGCAGCCCCCGCAGCAAGAGTGCGGTGGACATTCAGTACTTC | CASSPRSKSAVDIQYF
TRBJ2-1 | NA | NA | TRBV19 | TGTGCCAGTAGTCCCGGACAGAGCCGGCCATACTCCTACAATGAGCAGTTCTTC | CASSPGQSRPYSYNEQFF
TRBJ2-7 | TRBD1 | NA | TRBV20-1 | TGCAGTGCTAGGGACAGGGACTACGAGCAGTACTTC | CSARDRDYEQYF
TRBJ2-3 | NA | once | TRBV3-1 | TGTGCCAGCAGCCAAGAGGTTTGGGGACCACTATCCACAGATACGCAGTATTTT | CASSQEVWGPLSTDTQYF
TRBJ2-1 | TRBD1 | few | TRBV7-9 | TGTGCCAGCAGCCTACAGACAGGGGTGGATGAGCAGTTCTTC | CASSLQTGVDEQFF
TRBJ1-1 | NA | few | TRBV25-1 | TGTGCCAGCAGTGAATTTTACACGCACACTGAAGCTTTCTTT | CASSEFYTHTEAFF
TRBJ1-5 | NA | NA | TRBV7-6 | TGTGCTAGCAGCTTGAGGGCACGACATAGCAATCAGCCCCAGCATTTT | CASSLRARHSNQPQHF
TRBJ2-5 | NA | few | TRBV5-1 | TGCGCCAGCAGTGGAGGGACACTCCAAGAGACCCAGTACTTC | CASSGGTLQETQYF
TRBJ1-1 | NA | few | TRBV7-3 | TGTGCCAGCAGCTTAAGGCGCAGAGACTGGGGGACTGAAGCTTTCTTT | CASSLRRRDWGTEAFF
TRBJ2-3 | NA | NA | TRBV7-3 | TGTGCCAGCAGCTTAATTATCGGAACAGATACGCAGTATTTT | CASSLIIGTDTQYF
TRBJ2-3 | NA | few | TRBV28 | TGTGCCAGCAGTTTACCCTCGGCAGGCAGGTCCCCAGATACGCAGTATTTT | CASSLPSAGRSPDTQYF
TRBJ2-1 | NA | many | TRBV6-5 | TGTGCCAGCAGTTACTACGCGGGTAGCTCCTACAATGAGCAGTTCTTC | CASSYYAGSSYNEQFF
TRBJ2-3 | NA | few | TRBV20-1 | TGCAGTGCTAGAGATAGGACTCCCGGACGAACAGATACGCAGTATTTT | CSARDRTPGRTDTQYF
TRBJ2-1 | TRBD2 | few | TRBV5-5 | TGTGCCAGCAGCCTCCTAGCGGGGGGGCCTATTGAGCAGTTCTTC | CASSLLAGGPIEQFF
TRBJ2-1 | NA | NA | TRBV2 | TGTGCCAGCAGTGATGCTGATGAGCAGTTCTTC | CASSDADEQFF
TRBJ2-1 | TRBD2 | few | TRBV29-1 | TGCAGCGCCGCGGGACTAGCGGGGGCCAATGAGCAGTTCTTC | CSAAGLAGANEQFF
TRBJ1-5 | TRBD1 | few | TRBV7-8 | TGTGCCAGCAGCTTAAGGTTGAGGGAGACAGGGCTAAATCAGCCCCAGCATTTT | CASSLRLRETGLNQPQHF
TRBJ2-3 | TRBD2 | few | TRBV7-9 | TGTGCCAGCGGGTCACTAGCGGGGGGCACAGATACGCAGTATTTT | CASGSLAGGTDTQYF
TRBJ1-6 | NA | NA | TRBV12-3/TRBV12-4 | TGTGCCAGCAGTTTTAGCCAGCATAATTCACCCCTCCACTTT | CASSFSQHNSPLHF
TRBJ2-7 | TRBD1 | NA | TRBV20-1 | TGCAGGGAACCATTATCCGCACAGGGGGAAAGGGGCTCCTACGAGCAGTACTTC | CREPLSAQGERGSYEQYF
TRBJ2-1 | TRBD1 | once | TRBV20-1 | TGCAGTGCTGGAGACAGGGCTTATGAGCAGTTCTTC | CSAGDRAYEQFF
TRBJ1-5 | TRBD1 | NA | TRBV6-9 | TGTGCCAGCAGTATATACAGGGGGCGAGGGAACAATCAGCCCCAGCATTTT | CASSIYRGRGNNQPQHF
TRBJ1-2 | NA | few | TRBV29-1 | TGCAGCGTTCTTTGGGCGGACAACTATGGCTACACCTTC | CSVLWADNYGYTF
TRBJ2-1 | TRBD2 | few | TRBV7-9 | TGTGCCAGCAGCTTAAAGGCTTTCGGGGGGTTCGACAATGAGCAGTTCTTC | CASSLKAFGGFDNEQFF
TRBJ1-1 | NA | NA | TRBV12-5 | TGTGCTAGTGGCCTGTGGGGGACTGAAGCTTTCTTT | CASGLWGTEAFF
TRBJ2-1 | TRBD1 | NA | TRBV15 | TGTGCCACCAGCAGATATCAGGGGGCCAAACCCTACAATGAGCAGTTCTTC | CATSRYQGAKPYNEQFF
TRBJ2-4 | NA | few | TRBV7-2 | TGTGCCAGCAGCTTAGTTGCATCCCCGGACATTCAGTACTTC | CASSLVASPDIQYF
TRBJ2-1 | NA | few | TRBV7-6 | TGTGCCAGCAGCGCCCCGGGTTCCTACAATGAGCAGTTCTTC | CASSAPGSYNEQFF
TRBJ1-5 | TRBD1 | NA | TRBV6-4 | TGTGCCAGCAGTGACCAAGAGGACAGGGAGAATAGGGGGAGTCAGCCCCAGCATTTT | CASSDQEDRENRGSQPQHF
TRBJ1-1 | TRBD1 | NA | TRBV6-1 | TGTGCCAGCAGTCCCGACAGGGACCGGTTTGAGGACACTGAAGCTTTCTTT | CASSPDRDRFEDTEAFF